The clone carrying this T cell receptor beta chain was seen a handful of times. The data derive from a study of T cells after yellow fever vaccination. TCRdb re-derived calls from the 5' RACE reads in MiXCR, one entry per CDR3 protein. Of 310,000 or so distinct CDR3 sequences in the sample, 3.6% were seen once. Germline CDR1 is SGHRS and CDR2 is YFSETQ. This CDR3 has 14 amino acids. J lost 5 bases, V lost 4 bases, and 9 bases had no gene match. This sequence was found in a man aged 18 to 29 who received the YFV17D yellow fever vaccine. The V gene is TRBV5-1, the J gene TRBJ2-7; 7 nucleotides match TRBD2. The sample consisted of PBMCs, taken on the day of the yellow fever booster vaccination. The CDR3 reads CASSLTGLADEQYF. CDR3 DNA: TGCGCCAGCAGCCTTACGGGCCTAGCGGACGAGCAGTACTTC.